The 3 T cell receptor beta chains below all came from one sample that was sequenced in a study of regulatory T cells in long-lasting Graves disease. To make TCR beta libraries, researchers used iRepertoire HTBI primers and Arm-PCR of CDR3 regions. Each CDR3 protein gets one entry after TCRdb re-called the multiplex PCR reads with MiXCR. This sample carries roughly 500,000 distinct CDR3 sequences, approximately 23% of them seen once, and the ten largest clones take under 15%. Time point described: persistent/refractory GD, antithyroid drugs over 5 years with positive TRAb. PBMCs were the source of the RNA used for TCR sequencing. The specimen was peripheral blood mononuclear cells (PBMCs), collected when the disease was refractory, from a patient treated with antithyroid drugs. The source is a female donor with Graves disease.

This clonotype was detected a few times. One base away lies a much larger clone, so this may be a sequencing read error. In DNA, the CDR3 is TGTGCCAGCAGCCAAGTGGGCAATCAGCCCCAGCATTTT. The encoded protein is CASSQVGNQPQHF. The chain employs TRBV3-1 and TRBJ1-5; D remains unclear. The V end lost 1 base, the J end lost 2 bases, and 3 bases lay between the germline ends. The CDR3 is 13 residues long. Germline V CDR1 and CDR2: LGHDT, YNNKEL (reference sequence).

In its sample, this clonotype was seen many times. V gene TRBV11-2 combines with J gene TRBJ2-5; D remains unclear. CDR3 size: 12 residues. Germline V gives CDR1 SGHAT, CDR2 FQNNGV. The V gene lost 5 bases and the J gene lost 5 bases, with 9 bases spanning the gap. In nucleotides, the CDR3 is TGTGCCAGCAGCAACACGCGTGAGACCCAGTACTTC. Its translation: CASSNTRETQYF.

The chain uses TRBV20-1 and TRBJ1-6; D unresolved. The CDR3 runs to 16 residues. Germline CDR1 and CDR2: DFQATT and SNEGSKA (reference sequence). The V gene lost 0 bases and the J gene lost 0 bases, with 9 bases spanning the gap. The CDR3 DNA follows: TGCAGTGCTAGAGACACACAGAGCTCCTATAATTCACCCCTCCACTTT. Translating it yields CSARDTQSSYNSPLHF.